Listed here is a single T cell receptor beta chain. This sample is drawn from a study of cytomegalovirus exposure and HLA in healthy donors. The PCR contained 60 Vbeta and 13 Jbeta primers. Clones were read by immunoSEQ multiplex PCR, and TCRdb kept only the in-frame ones, dropping some. This sample contains tens of thousands of clones. The TCR comes from a male donor in good health and CMV-seronegative. The sample consisted of PBMCs.

As DNA, the CDR3 is TGTGCCAGCAGCCAACTGGAGGCTAGCTTTCAGTTCTTC. This encodes CASSQLEASFQFF. The genes are TRBV14 and TRBJ2-1, with TRBD2 as a possible D gene (5 bases). The CDR3 totals 13 residues. Between the trimmed V and J ends, which lost 2 bases and 13 bases, there was a span of 15 bases. Germline V gives CDR1 SGHDN, CDR2 FVKESK.